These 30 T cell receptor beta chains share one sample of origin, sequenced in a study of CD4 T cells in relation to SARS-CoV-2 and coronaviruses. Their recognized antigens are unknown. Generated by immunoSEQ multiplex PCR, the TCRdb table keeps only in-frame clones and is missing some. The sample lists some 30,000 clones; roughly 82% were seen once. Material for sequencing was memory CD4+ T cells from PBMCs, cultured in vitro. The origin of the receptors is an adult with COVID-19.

CDR3 protein: CASSQGGSRTQYF. As DNA, the CDR3 is TGTGCCAGCAGCCAAGGCGGTAGTCGGACCCAGTACTTC. This rearrangement joins TRBV14 to TRBJ2-5; D not certain. With 1 base removed from V and 7 bases from J, the gap between germline ends came to 10 bases. CDR1 and CDR2 from the germline V gene are SGHDN and FVKESK. This CDR3 has 13 residues.

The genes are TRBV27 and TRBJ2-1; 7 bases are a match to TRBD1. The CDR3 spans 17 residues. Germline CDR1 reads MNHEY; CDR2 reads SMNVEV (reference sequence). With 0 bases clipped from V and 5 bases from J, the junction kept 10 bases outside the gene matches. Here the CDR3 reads CASSLSGARQGDNEQFF. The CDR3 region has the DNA TGTGCCAGCAGTTTATCTGGGGCGAGACAGGGCGACAATGAGCAGTTCTTC.

CDR3 in amino acids: CASSPRTEQFF. The CDR3 DNA reads TGTGCCAGCAGTCCCCGCACTGAGCAGTTCTTC. This chain joins TRBV2 and TRBJ2-1; D unresolved. This CDR3 spans 11 amino acids. The V and J ends lost 5 bases and 9 bases respectively, with 8 bases between them. In germline, CDR1 is SNHLY, CDR2 FYNNEI.

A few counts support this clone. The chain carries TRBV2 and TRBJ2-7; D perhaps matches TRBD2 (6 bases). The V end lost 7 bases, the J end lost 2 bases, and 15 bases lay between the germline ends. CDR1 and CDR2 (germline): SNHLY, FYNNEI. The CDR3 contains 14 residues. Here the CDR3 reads CASMGGYSAYEQYF. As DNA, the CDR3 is TGTGCCAGCATGGGGGGTTACTCAGCCTACGAGCAGTACTTC.

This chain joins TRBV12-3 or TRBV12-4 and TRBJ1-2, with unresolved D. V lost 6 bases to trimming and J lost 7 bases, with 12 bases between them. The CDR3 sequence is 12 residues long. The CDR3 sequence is CASRPGTLGYTF. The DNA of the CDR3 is TGTGCCAGCAGGCCGGGAACTCTTGGCTACACCTTC.

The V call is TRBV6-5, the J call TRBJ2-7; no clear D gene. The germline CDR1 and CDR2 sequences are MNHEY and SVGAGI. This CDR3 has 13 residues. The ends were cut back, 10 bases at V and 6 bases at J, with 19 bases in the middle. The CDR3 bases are TGTGCCACCCAGCGTACCGGACCGGGCGAGCAGTACTTC. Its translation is CATQRTGPGEQYF.

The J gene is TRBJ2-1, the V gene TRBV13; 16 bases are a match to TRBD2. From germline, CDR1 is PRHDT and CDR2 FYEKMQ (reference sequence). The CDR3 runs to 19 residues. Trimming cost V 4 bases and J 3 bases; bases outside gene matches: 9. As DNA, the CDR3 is TGTGCCAGCAGCTCCGAGGGACTAGCGGGAGGGCCCTTCTACAATGAGCAGTTCTTC. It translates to CASSSEGLAGGPFYNEQFF.

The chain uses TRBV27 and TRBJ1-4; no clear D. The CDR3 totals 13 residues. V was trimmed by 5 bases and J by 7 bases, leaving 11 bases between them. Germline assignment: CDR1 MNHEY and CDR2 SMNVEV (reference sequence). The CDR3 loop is CASSRSLGEKLFF. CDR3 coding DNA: TGTGCCAGCAGTCGCTCCCTTGGTGAAAAACTGTTTTTT. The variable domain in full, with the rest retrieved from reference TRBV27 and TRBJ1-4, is EAQVTQNPRYLITVTGKKLTVTCSQNMNHEYMSWYRQDPGLGLRQIYYSMNVEVTDKGDVPEGYKVSRKEKRNFPLILESPSPNQTSLYFCASSRSLGEKLFFGSGTQLSVL.

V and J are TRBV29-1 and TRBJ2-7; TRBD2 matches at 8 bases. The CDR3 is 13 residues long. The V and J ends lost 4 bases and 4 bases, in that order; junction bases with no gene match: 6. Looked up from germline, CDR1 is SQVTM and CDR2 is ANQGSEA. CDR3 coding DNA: TGCAGCGTTGTGAGCGGGAGAGGGTACGAGCAGTACTTC. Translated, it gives CSVVSGRGYEQYF.

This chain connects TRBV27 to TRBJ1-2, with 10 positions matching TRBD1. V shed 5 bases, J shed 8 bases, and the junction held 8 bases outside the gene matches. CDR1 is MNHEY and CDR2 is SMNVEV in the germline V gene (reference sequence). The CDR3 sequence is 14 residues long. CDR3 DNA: TGTGCCAGCAGTAAAAGGGACAGGGGCTCAGGCTACACCTTC. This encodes CASSKRDRGSGYTF.

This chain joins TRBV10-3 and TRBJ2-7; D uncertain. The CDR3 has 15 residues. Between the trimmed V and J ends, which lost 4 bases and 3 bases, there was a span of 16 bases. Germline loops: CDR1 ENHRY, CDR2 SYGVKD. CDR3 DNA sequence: TGTGCCATCAGTGCCAACACAGATCTCCTCTACGAGCAGTACTTC. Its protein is CAISANTDLLYEQYF.

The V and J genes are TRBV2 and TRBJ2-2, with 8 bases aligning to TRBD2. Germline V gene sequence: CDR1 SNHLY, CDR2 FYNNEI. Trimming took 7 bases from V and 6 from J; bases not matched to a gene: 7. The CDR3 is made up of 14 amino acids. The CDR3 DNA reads TGTGCCAGCAAAAGGACTAGCTCCCCCGGGGAGCTGTTTTTT. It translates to CASKRTSSPGELFF.

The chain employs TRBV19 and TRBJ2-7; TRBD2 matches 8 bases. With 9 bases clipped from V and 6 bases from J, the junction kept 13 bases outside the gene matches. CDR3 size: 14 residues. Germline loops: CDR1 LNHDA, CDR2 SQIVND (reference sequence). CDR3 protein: CASRVSGSTGEQYF. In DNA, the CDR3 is TGTGCCAGCCGAGTAAGCGGGAGTACCGGCGAGCAGTACTTC.

CDR3 coding DNA: TGTGCCAGCAGCTTAGTCCGAGAGTACGGTGAGCAGTTCTTC. It yields the protein CASSLVREYGEQFF. The chain is built from TRBV7-2 and TRBJ2-1; unclear D gene. The germline V and J ends were trimmed by 1 base and 9 bases, with 13 bases remaining between them. Germline CDR1 and CDR2: SGHTA and FQGNSA. The CDR3 contains 14 residues.

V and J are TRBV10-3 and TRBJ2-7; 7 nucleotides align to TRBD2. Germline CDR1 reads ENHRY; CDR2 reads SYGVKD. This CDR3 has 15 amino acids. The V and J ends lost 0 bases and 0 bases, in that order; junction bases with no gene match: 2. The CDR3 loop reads CAISESGGSSYEQYF. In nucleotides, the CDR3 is TGTGCCATCAGTGAGTCTGGCGGGAGCTCCTACGAGCAGTACTTC.

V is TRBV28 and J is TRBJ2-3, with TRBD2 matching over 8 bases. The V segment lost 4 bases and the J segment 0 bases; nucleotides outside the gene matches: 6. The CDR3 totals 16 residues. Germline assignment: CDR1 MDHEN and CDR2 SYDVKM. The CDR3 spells CASSWGAGGSTDTQYF. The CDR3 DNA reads TGTGCCAGCAGTTGGGGTGCGGGAGGCAGCACAGATACGCAGTATTTT.

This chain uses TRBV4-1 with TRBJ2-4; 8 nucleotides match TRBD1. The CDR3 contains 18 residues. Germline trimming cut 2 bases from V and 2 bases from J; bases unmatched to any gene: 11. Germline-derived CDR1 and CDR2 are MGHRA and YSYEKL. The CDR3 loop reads CASSQIIDRGKTKNIQYF. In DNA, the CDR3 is TGCGCCAGCAGCCAAATAATAGACAGGGGCAAAACCAAAAACATTCAGTACTTC.

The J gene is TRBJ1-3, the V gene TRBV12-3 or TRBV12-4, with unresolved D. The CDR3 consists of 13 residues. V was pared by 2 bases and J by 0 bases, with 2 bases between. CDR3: CASSLISGNTIYF. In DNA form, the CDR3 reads TGTGCCAGCAGTTTAATCTCTGGAAACACCATATATTTT.

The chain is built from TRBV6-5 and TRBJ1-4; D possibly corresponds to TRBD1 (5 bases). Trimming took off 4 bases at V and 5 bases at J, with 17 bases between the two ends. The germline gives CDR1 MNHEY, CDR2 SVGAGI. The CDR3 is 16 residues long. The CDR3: CASSSLLGTGNEKLFF. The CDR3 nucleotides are TGTGCCAGCAGTTCCCTTCTCGGGACTGGGAATGAAAAACTGTTTTTT.

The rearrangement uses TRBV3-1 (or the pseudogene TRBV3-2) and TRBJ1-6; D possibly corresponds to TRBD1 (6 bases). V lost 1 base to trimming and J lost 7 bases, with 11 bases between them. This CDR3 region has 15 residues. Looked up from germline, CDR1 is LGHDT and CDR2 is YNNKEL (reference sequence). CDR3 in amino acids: CASSQGGGSNSPLHF. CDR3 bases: TGTGCCAGCAGCCAAGGGGGGGGCAGCAATTCACCCCTCCACTTT.

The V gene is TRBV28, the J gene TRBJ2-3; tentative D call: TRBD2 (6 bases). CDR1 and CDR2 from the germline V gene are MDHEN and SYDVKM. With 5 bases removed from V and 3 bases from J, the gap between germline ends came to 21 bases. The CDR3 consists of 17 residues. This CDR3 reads CASSITGLAIGTDTQYF. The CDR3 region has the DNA TGTGCCAGCAGTATAACCGGGCTAGCGATTGGGACAGATACGCAGTATTTT. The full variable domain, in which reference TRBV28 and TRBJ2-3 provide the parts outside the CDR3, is DVKVTQSSRYLVKRTGEKVFLECVQDMDHENMFWYRQDPGLGLRLIYFSYDVKMKEKGDIPEGYSVSREKKERFSLILESASTNQTSMYLCASSITGLAIGTDTQYFGPGTRLTVL.

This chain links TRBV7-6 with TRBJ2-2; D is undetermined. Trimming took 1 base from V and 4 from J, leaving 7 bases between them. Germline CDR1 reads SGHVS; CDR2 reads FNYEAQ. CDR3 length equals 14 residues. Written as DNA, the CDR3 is TGTGCCAGCAGCTTAGGAGAGAGCACCGGGGAGCTGTTTTTT. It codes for CASSLGESTGELFF.

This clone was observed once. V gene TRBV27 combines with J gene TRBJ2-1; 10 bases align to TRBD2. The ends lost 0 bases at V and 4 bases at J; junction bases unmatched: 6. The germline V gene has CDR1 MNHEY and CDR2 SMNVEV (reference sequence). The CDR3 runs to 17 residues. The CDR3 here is CASSLSIRTSGYNEQFF. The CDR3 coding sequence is TGTGCCAGCAGTTTATCGATACGGACTAGCGGTTACAATGAGCAGTTCTTC.

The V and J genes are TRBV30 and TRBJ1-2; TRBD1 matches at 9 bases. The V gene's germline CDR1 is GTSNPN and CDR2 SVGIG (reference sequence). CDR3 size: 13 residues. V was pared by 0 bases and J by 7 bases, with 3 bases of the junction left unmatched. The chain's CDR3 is CAWSVGTGLGYTF. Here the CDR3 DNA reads TGTGCCTGGAGTGTAGGGACAGGGCTTGGCTACACCTTC.

The CDR3 loop reads CASSLEARNTEAFF. CDR3 bases: TGCGCCAGCAGCTTGGAAGCCAGGAACACTGAAGCTTTCTTT. J is TRBJ1-1 and V is TRBV5-1; D gene ambiguous. The V gene's germline CDR1 is SGHRS and CDR2 YFSETQ. Trimming took off 0 bases at V and 1 base at J, with 7 bases between the two ends. The CDR3 sequence is 14 residues long.

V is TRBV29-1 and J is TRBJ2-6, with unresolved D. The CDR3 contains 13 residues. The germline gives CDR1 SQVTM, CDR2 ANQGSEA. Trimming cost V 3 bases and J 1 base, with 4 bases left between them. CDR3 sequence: CSVDQSGANVLTF. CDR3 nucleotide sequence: TGCAGCGTTGACCAGTCTGGGGCCAACGTCCTGACTTTC.

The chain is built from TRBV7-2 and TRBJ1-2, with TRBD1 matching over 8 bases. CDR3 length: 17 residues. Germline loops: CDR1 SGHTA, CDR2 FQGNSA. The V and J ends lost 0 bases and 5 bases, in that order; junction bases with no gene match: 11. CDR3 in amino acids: CASSLAVTDRVLYGYTF. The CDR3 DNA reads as TGTGCCAGCAGCTTAGCGGTGACGGACAGGGTACTTTATGGCTACACCTTC.

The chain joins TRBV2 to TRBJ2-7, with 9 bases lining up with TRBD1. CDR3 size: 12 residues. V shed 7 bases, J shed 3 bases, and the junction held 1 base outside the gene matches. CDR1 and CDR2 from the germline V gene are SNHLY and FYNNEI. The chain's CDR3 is CASTGQGYEQYF. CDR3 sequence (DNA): TGTGCCAGCACGGGACAGGGCTACGAGCAGTACTTC.

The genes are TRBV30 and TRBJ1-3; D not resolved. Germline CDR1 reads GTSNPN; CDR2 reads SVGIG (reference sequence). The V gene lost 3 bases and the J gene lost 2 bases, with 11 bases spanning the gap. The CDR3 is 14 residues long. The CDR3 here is CAWRPLLAGNTIYF. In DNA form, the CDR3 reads TGTGCCTGGAGGCCATTATTGGCTGGAAACACCATATATTTT.

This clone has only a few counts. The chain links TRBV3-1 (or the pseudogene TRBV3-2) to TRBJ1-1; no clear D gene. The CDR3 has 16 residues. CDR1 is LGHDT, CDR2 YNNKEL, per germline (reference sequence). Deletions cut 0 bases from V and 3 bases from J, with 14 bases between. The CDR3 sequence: CASSQEGRLADTEAFF. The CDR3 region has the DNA TGTGCCAGCAGCCAAGAGGGTAGGTTGGCGGACACTGAAGCTTTCTTT.